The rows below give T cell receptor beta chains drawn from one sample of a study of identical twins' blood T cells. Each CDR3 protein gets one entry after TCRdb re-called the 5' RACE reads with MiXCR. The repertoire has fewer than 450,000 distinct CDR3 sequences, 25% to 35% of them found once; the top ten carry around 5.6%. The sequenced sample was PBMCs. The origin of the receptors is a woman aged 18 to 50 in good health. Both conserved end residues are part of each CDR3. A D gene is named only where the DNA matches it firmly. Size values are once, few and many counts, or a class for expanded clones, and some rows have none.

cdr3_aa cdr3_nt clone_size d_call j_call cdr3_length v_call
CASTGRTDTQYF TGTGCCAGCACGGGACGCACAGATACGCAGTATTTT many NA TRBJ2-3 12 TRBV9
CASSQGLAGQETQYF TGCGCCAGCAGCCAAGGACTAGCGGGGCAAGAGACCCAGTACTTC NA TRBD2 TRBJ2-5 15 TRBV5-1
CASSSKGQGDPYNEQFF TGTGCCAGCAGCTCTAAGGGACAGGGTGATCCCTACAATGAGCAGTTCTTC few TRBD1 TRBJ2-1 17 TRBV7-9
CSALTANLEAFF TGCAGTGCTCTTACAGCGAACTTAGAAGCTTTCTTT few NA TRBJ1-1 12 TRBV20-1
CASSLKQGYGYTF TGTGCCAGCAGCTTAAAACAGGGGTATGGCTACACCTTC NA TRBD1 TRBJ1-2 13 TRBV7-8
CASSLGSGEQYF TGTGCCAGCAGCTTAGGGTCTGGAGAGCAGTACTTC few NA TRBJ2-7 12 TRBV7-9
CASSLPNEPEAFF TGTGCCAGCAGCTTACCGAACGAGCCCGAGGCTTTCTTT few NA TRBJ1-1 13 TRBV7-2
CASSFPQGALNTEAFF TGTGCCAGCAGCTTTCCTCAGGGCGCCTTGAACACTGAAGCTTTCTTT NA NA TRBJ1-1 16 TRBV11-2
CSARSGDGNEKLYF TGCAGTGCCAGGTCAGGGGATGGGAATGAAAAACTGTATTTT NA NA TRBJ1-4 14 TRBV20-1
CASSLVDGPYGYTF TGTGCCAGCAGCTTAGTTGATGGGCCCTATGGCTACACCTTC few NA TRBJ1-2 14 TRBV11-2
CASSQGAGRYHGYTF TGTGCCAGCAGCCAAGGGGCGGGCAGGTACCATGGCTACACCTTC NA NA TRBJ1-2 15 TRBV3-1
CSAVEPGGWSNQPQHF TGCAGTGCGGTCGAACCAGGGGGCTGGAGCAATCAGCCCCAGCATTTT NA TRBD1 TRBJ1-5 16 TRBV20-1
CSAHRGLGVGYEQYF TGCAGTGCCCATCGCGGCTTGGGAGTTGGATACGAGCAGTACTTC NA NA TRBJ2-7 15 TRBV20-1
CASGPFNEKAEAFF TGTGCTAGTGGTCCGTTCAACGAGAAAGCTGAAGCTTTCTTT NA NA TRBJ1-1 14 TRBV12-5
CASSEKGQGSDQPQHF TGTGCCAGCAGTGAAAAAGGACAGGGCTCCGATCAGCCCCAGCATTTT NA TRBD1 TRBJ1-5 16 TRBV2
CASSLLKVQETQYF TGCGCCAGCAGCTTGTTAAAGGTCCAAGAGACCCAGTACTTC NA NA TRBJ2-5 14 TRBV5-1
CAWGRQNTEAFF TGTGCCTGGGGGAGACAGAACACTGAAGCTTTCTTT NA NA TRBJ1-1 12 TRBV30
CSVEEQKGLGYTF TGCAGCGTTGAAGAACAAAAGGGTTTGGGCTACACCTTC few NA TRBJ1-2 13 TRBV29-1
CASSGIAGYYNEQFF TGTGCCAGCAGTGGGATAGCGGGGTACTACAATGAGCAGTTCTTC NA TRBD2 TRBJ2-1 15 TRBV6-1
CASSRTEREQYF TGTGCCAGCAGTAGAACGGAGCGCGAGCAGTACTTC few NA TRBJ2-7 12 TRBV12-3/TRBV12-4
CASSDNSYGYTF TGTGCCAGCAGTGATAACAGCTATGGCTACACCTTC few NA TRBJ1-2 12 TRBV2
CSALTGKGVYGQYF TGCAGTGCTTTGACAGGGAAGGGTGTCTACGGGCAGTACTTC NA TRBD1 TRBJ2-7 14 TRBV20-1
CASSIDWGNTEAFF TGTGCCAGTAGTATTGACTGGGGGAACACTGAAGCTTTCTTT many NA TRBJ1-1 14 TRBV19
CASSQTQPYVGELFF TGTGCCAGCAGCCAGACCCAACCATACGTCGGGGAGCTGTTTTTT few NA TRBJ2-2 15 TRBV7-6
CASSAPLAEVTDTQYF TGTGCCAGCAGCGCGCCACTAGCGGAGGTCACAGATACGCAGTATTTT NA TRBD2 TRBJ2-3 16 TRBV9
CASKGDISAGELFF TGTGCCAGCAAAGGGGACATTAGCGCCGGGGAGCTGTTTTTT few NA TRBJ2-2 14 TRBV2
CASSLYSGPNQPQHF TGCGCCAGCAGCTTGTACTCGGGGCCGAATCAGCCCCAGCATTTT few NA TRBJ1-5 15 TRBV5-1
CASSVSSGYNEQFF TGTGCCAGCAGCGTTTCTAGCGGTTACAATGAGCAGTTCTTC few TRBD2 TRBJ2-1 14 TRBV9
CASSLRLNTGELFF TGTGCCAGCAGTTTAAGACTGAACACCGGGGAGCTGTTTTTT many NA TRBJ2-2 14 TRBV27
CASKGLAGGYSYNEQFF TGCGCCAGCAAGGGTTTAGCGGGGGGCTACTCCTACAATGAGCAGTTCTTC many TRBD2 TRBJ2-1 17 TRBV10-2
CASSISSGAAQPQHF TGTGCCAGTAGTATCTCATCGGGAGCGGCCCAGCCCCAGCATTTT few NA TRBJ1-5 15 TRBV19
CSAPMGYSSTDTQYF TGCAGTGCCCCTATGGGCTACTCTAGCACAGATACGCAGTATTTT few NA TRBJ2-3 15 TRBV20-1
CASSPINAGGNTEAFF TGTGCCAGCAGCCCCATAAATGCAGGAGGGAACACTGAAGCTTTCTTT NA NA TRBJ1-1 16 TRBV4-2
CASSLDPTSGSSYNEQFF TGTGCCAGCAGCTTAGATCCCACTAGCGGAAGCTCCTACAATGAGCAGTTCTTC NA TRBD2 TRBJ2-1 18 TRBV11-2
CASSLLDSYTF TGTGCCAGCAGCTTGCTGGACAGCTACACCTTC NA NA TRBJ1-2 11 TRBV5-6
CSAGSGNTYNEQFF TGCAGTGCTGGATCAGGGAACACCTACAATGAGCAGTTCTTC many NA TRBJ2-1 14 TRBV20-1
CSAGGWNGYTF TGCAGTGCTGGGGGGTGGAATGGCTACACCTTC NA NA TRBJ1-2 11 TRBV20-1
CASSLNPDEDYGYTF TGTGCCAGCAGCTTGAATCCCGACGAGGACTATGGCTACACCTTC NA NA TRBJ1-2 15 TRBV5-5
CASSQMTGAGNTIYF TGTGCCAGCAGTCAGATGACAGGGGCTGGAAACACCATATATTTT few TRBD1 TRBJ1-3 15 TRBV12-3/TRBV12-4
CASSLSGGLATEAFF TGTGCCAGCAGTTTATCGGGGGGTCTGGCCACTGAAGCTTTCTTT NA NA TRBJ1-1 15 TRBV27
CASSQRKGDYEQYF TGCGCCAGCAGTCAAAGGAAGGGGGACTACGAGCAGTACTTC NA NA TRBJ2-7 14 TRBV23-1
CASRTRRFYEQYF TGTGCCAGTAGAACGAGGCGGTTCTACGAGCAGTACTTC NA NA TRBJ2-7 13 TRBV19
CSVDSSDSNTEAFF TGCAGCGTCGATTCATCAGACAGTAACACTGAAGCTTTCTTT NA NA TRBJ1-1 14 TRBV29-1
CASRTGSEAFF TGTGCTAGCAGAACAGGGTCTGAAGCTTTCTTT many NA TRBJ1-1 11 TRBV7-7